These T cell receptor beta chains were read from a single sample in a study of cytomegalovirus exposure and HLA in healthy donors. TCRdb's copy holds only in-frame clones and misses some; the assay was immunoSEQ multiplex PCR. The data show under 200,000 clones, roughly 87% seen once. The sample comprised PBMCs. The receptors were sampled from a woman in her twenties or thirties in good health and CMV-seronegative. Both conserved end residues are part of each CDR3. Each record gives: V gene, clone size, J gene, D gene, CDR3 protein, CDR3 DNA. A D gene is named only where the DNA matches it firmly. Some rows mark clone size as missing; the rest say once, few, many or name a class of expanded clone.

TRBV11-2	once	TRBJ2-5	TRBD2	CASSWGLAGGQGGETQYF	TGTGCCAGCAGCTGGGGACTAGCGGGGGGGCAGGGGGGAGAGACCCAGTACTTC
TRBV5-1	NA	TRBJ2-4	NA	CASSLWFGRPLENIQYF	TGCGCCAGCAGCTTGTGGTTCGGCAGGCCGCTTGAAAACATTCAGTACTTC
TRBV9	NA	TRBJ1-6	NA	CASSVGGSSYNSPLHF	TGTGCCAGCAGCGTAGGTGGGAGCTCCTATAATTCACCCCTCCACTTT
TRBV10-2	NA	TRBJ1-2	TRBD1	CASSTVTGSTYGYTF	TGCGCCAGCAGTACAGTGACAGGGTCTACCTATGGCTACACCTTC
TRBV7-8	NA	TRBJ1-1	NA	CASSLGRLTEAFF	TGTGCCAGCAGCCTGGGGCGGTTAACTGAAGCTTTCTTT
TRBV7-9	NA	TRBJ2-1	TRBD2	CASSVLAGGQFF	TGTGCCAGCAGCGTACTAGCGGGGGGGCAGTTCTTC
TRBV27	NA	TRBJ2-1	TRBD2	CASSTSGLAGGANEQFF	TGTGCCAGCAGTACCTCGGGACTAGCGGGAGGGGCTAATGAGCAGTTCTTC
TRBV6-1	NA	TRBJ2-7	TRBD1	CASSGPDRTSEQYF	TGTGCCAGCAGTGGACCGGACAGGACAAGCGAGCAGTACTTC
TRBV6-4	NA	TRBJ2-2	NA	CASSEVTGELFF	TGTGCCAGCAGCGAGGTCACCGGGGAGCTGTTTTTT
TRBV6-1	NA	TRBJ2-7	NA	CASREIGQNNYEQYF	TGTGCCAGCAGGGAAATAGGACAGAATAACTACGAGCAGTACTTC
TRBV5-4	NA	TRBJ2-7	TRBD1	CASSTTGFDEQYF	TGTGCCAGCAGCACGACAGGGTTCGACGAGCAGTACTTC
TRBV9	once	TRBJ2-1	NA	CASSVVGRLGEQFF	TGTGCCAGCAGCGTAGTGGGCCGACTAGGTGAGCAGTTCTTC
TRBV12-5	few	TRBJ2-7	TRBD2	CASGLVQEPGLAGGPYEQYF	TGTGCTAGTGGTTTGGTACAAGAACCGGGACTAGCGGGAGGACCCTACGAGCAGTACTTC
TRBV30	once	TRBJ1-3	NA	CAWNSGVNGNTIYF	TGTGCCTGGAACTCAGGTGTCAACGGAAACACCATATATTTT
TRBV6-5	NA	TRBJ1-6	NA	CASSYISGYSPLHF	TGTGCCAGCAGTTATATATCAGGTTATTCACCCCTCCACTTT
TRBV14	NA	TRBJ1-6	TRBD1	CASSETGGLENSPLHF	TGTGCCAGCAGCGAGACAGGGGGCTTGGAAAATTCACCCCTCCACTTT
TRBV4-2	NA	TRBJ2-1	TRBD1	CASSQDGGQLFNEQFF	TGTGCCAGCAGCCAAGATGGGGGACAGCTCTTCAATGAGCAGTTCTTC
TRBV9	few	TRBJ1-2	TRBD1	CASSVGTGTANYGYTF	TGTGCCAGCAGCGTGGGGACAGGGACAGCTAACTATGGCTACACCTTC
TRBV4-3	NA	TRBJ1-4	NA	CASSHAGGKLFF	TGCGCCAGCAGCCATGCCGGGGGAAAACTGTTTTTT
TRBV7-9	NA	TRBJ2-5	NA	CASSSSRHEETQYF	TGTGCCAGCAGCTCCAGTAGACACGAAGAGACCCAGTACTTC
TRBV7-9	NA	TRBJ2-1	TRBD2	CASSPPGGGPYNEQFF	TGTGCCAGCAGCCCCCCCGGGGGGGGCCCCTACAATGAGCAGTTCTTC
TRBV5-4	NA	TRBJ1-4	TRBD1	CASSLGQGNEKLFF	TGTGCCAGCAGCTTGGGACAGGGGAATGAAAAACTGTTTTTT
TRBV9	NA	TRBJ1-6	TRBD1	CASSGGTGGNSPLHF	TGTGCCAGCAGCGGGGGGACAGGCGGTAATTCACCCCTCCACTTT
TRBV5-1	NA	TRBJ2-3	NA	CAVREQSSTDTQYF	TGCGCTGTGAGGGAGCAGTCTAGCACAGATACGCAGTATTTT
TRBV7-9	NA	TRBJ2-3	NA	CASSLTDTQYF	TGTGCCAGCAGCCTAACAGATACGCAGTATTTT
TRBV5-4	NA	TRBJ1-1	NA	CASSLRQGGVNTEAFF	TGTGCCAGCAGCTTGCGCCAGGGCGGAGTGAACACTGAAGCTTTCTTT
TRBV5-1	few	TRBJ2-3	NA	CASSFRSAGDTQYF	TGCGCCAGCAGCTTTAGGTCGGCCGGGGATACGCAGTATTTT
TRBV5-4	few	TRBJ1-1	NA	CASRTGVRTEAFF	TGTGCCAGCAGGACAGGAGTGAGAACTGAAGCTTTCTTT
TRBV4-1	NA	TRBJ2-5	TRBD1	CASSQLGQPAGTQYF	TGCGCCAGCAGCCAGCTGGGACAGCCAGCAGGGACCCAGTACTTC
TRBV6-5	once	TRBJ1-2	TRBD1	CASSRTGGGYTF	TGTGCCAGCAGCAGGACAGGGGGTGGCTACACCTTC
TRBV6-5	NA	TRBJ2-3	TRBD1	CASSSPTFGQVSTQYF	TGTGCCAGCAGTTCCCCGACTTTCGGACAGGTCTCTACGCAGTATTTT
TRBV15	few	TRBJ2-1	TRBD2	CATSNSLRTSGSGEQFF	TGTGCCACCAGCAATTCCCTAAGGACTAGCGGGAGCGGTGAGCAGTTCTTC
TRBV28	NA	TRBJ2-3	TRBD1	CASGSLTGNTDTQYF	TGTGCCAGCGGTTCCTTGACAGGGAACACAGATACGCAGTATTTT
TRBV7-8	NA	TRBJ1-5	NA	CASTPWADSNQPQHF	TGTGCCAGCACCCCATGGGCAGATAGCAATCAGCCCCAGCATTTT
TRBV18	few	TRBJ2-1	TRBD2	CASSPRTSKGFEQFF	TGTGCCAGCTCACCGAGGACTAGCAAAGGGTTTGAGCAGTTCTTC
TRBV9	NA	TRBJ1-1	TRBD1	CASSSRTGGTLRNTEAFF	TGTGCCAGCAGCTCGAGGACAGGGGGCACCCTCAGGAACACTGAAGCTTTCTTT
TRBV11-3	NA	TRBJ2-2	NA	CASSLFRGNTGELFF	TGTGCCAGCAGCCTCTTCCGGGGTAACACCGGGGAGCTGTTTTTT
TRBV12-5	NA	TRBJ1-2	NA	CASGPSTGGGKNYGYTF	TGTGCTAGTGGTCCCAGTACGGGGGGCGGGAAGAACTATGGCTACACCTTC
TRBV10-3	NA	TRBJ1-6	NA	CAIRYRDSYNSPLHF	TGTGCCATCAGGTACAGAGACTCCTATAATTCACCCCTCCACTTT
TRBV27	NA	TRBJ2-7	NA	CASSSTDSLHYEQYF	TGTGCCAGCAGTTCTACGGACAGCCTTCACTACGAGCAGTACTTC
TRBV19	NA	TRBJ1-5	TRBD1	CASSNLGQGGRQPQHF	TGTGCCAGTAGTAACTTGGGACAGGGAGGGCGACAGCCCCAGCATTTT
TRBV11-2	once	TRBJ2-7	NA	CASSRSASYEQYF	TGTGCCAGCAGCCGCAGCGCCTCCTACGAGCAGTACTTC
TRBV5-1	NA	TRBJ2-5	NA	CASSLMGEGTQYF	TGCGCCAGCAGCTTGATGGGCGAAGGGACCCAGTACTTC